This TCR beta chain came from a study of blood T cell repertoires in COVID-19. Study summary: The analysed material was cDNA or gDNA that came from T cells, B-cell-depleted T cells, or PBMCs.

The table lists this clone with a few counts. This table comes from immunoSEQ multiplex PCR, and its TCRdb copy is limited to in-frame clones, with some not included. This sample has approximately 220,000 clones, with over 70% found just once. This sequence originates from a woman aged 80 or older with acute or convalescent COVID-19. The specimen was peripheral blood.

CDR3 in DNA: TGTGCCAGCACCATGACAGGGAGTTACGAGCAGTACTTC. Its protein product is CASTMTGSYEQYF. The chain recombines TRBV6-5 with TRBJ2-7; TRBD1 matches 7 bases. V lost 7 bases to trimming and J lost 4 bases; unmatched junction nucleotides: 7. CDR3 length: 13 amino acids. In germline, CDR1 is MNHEY, CDR2 SVGAGI.